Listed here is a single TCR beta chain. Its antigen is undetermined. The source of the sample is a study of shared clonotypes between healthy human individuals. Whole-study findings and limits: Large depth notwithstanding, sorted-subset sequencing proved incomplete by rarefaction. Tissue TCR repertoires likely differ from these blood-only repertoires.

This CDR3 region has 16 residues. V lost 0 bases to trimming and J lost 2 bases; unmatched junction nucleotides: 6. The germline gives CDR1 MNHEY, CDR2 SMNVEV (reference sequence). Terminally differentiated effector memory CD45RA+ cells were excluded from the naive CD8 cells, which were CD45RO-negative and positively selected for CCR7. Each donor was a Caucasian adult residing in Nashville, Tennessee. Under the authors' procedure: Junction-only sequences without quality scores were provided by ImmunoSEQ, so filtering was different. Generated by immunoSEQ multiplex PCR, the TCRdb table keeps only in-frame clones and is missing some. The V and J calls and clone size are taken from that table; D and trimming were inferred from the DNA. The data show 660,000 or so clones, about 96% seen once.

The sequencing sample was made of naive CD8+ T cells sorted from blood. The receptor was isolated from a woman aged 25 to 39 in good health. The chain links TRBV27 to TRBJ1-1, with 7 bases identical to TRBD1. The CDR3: CASSLSFGTANTEAFF. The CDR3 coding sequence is TGTGCCAGCAGTTTATCGTTCGGGACAGCTAACACTGAAGCTTTCTTT.